The entry below gives a single T cell receptor beta chain sequence along with its context. No cognate antigen has been identified for it. No much larger clone is present one base from it, and per-base qualities are unavailable. CDR1 and CDR2 are read off the germline V gene as LGHNA and YSLEER. The junction shows trimming of 0 bases on V and 5 bases on J, plus 4 bases between the germline ends. Including the terminal cysteine and phenylalanine, the CDR3 comprises 13 residues. Here the CDR3 DNA is all that survives: 39 bases in frame from base 1. TCRbeta CDR3 regions were amplified from genomic DNA by means of the immunoSEQ Assay, a bias-controlled multiplex PCR. The paper's data handling went like this. The number of nucleated cells in each sample was estimated from the amplification of reference gene primers within the assay. To quantify the absolute abundance of each unique TCRbeta CDR3 rearrangement, sequence reads were collapsed and filtered. Productive Simpson clonality was computed per sample as the square root of Simpson's diversity index over productive rearrangements. Drawn from immuneACCESS, this table holds only the in-frame rearrangements with V and J called that TCRdb kept. Clones are partly lost; checked studies trace under half to an unresolved V gene and leave the rest unexplained. The V and J calls and clone size come from that table; D and trimming were worked out from the DNA. The table for this sample lists under 100,000 clones; over 70% of them were counted only once. Around a quarter of the sample belongs to the ten largest clones.

This sample is part of a study of blood T cell repertoires in COVID-19 (dated by TCRdb to 2018 to 2021). Turning to the overall study: Samples from collaborators originated in the United States, Italy and Spain and spanned both the acute and convalescent phases of COVID-19. The dataset comprised deeply sampled blood TCRbeta repertoires from subjects exposed to, actively infected with, or recovered from COVID-19. The prospective study material was composed of cDNA or gDNA derived from T cells, B-cell-depleted T cells, or PBMCs. Sample metadata almost always included a de-identified subject ID, COVID-19 status, age in years and sex. The repertoires were made available in a free public database intended to serve as a resource for research on the immune response to SARS-CoV-2. HLA class I and class II types, where available, came from metadata supplied by the sample provider rather than from assay-based typing. Samples were obtained from the ongoing ImmuneRACE study (first 160 participants) and from over 1,000 subjects provided by 6 global collaborators. Overall results and qualifications from the work: How much clinical and demographic metadata was included differed by source and by participant, and the metadata was provided uncurated.

Whole blood was collected in K2EDTA tubes by collaborating institutions according to the institutions' own protocols. For TCRbeta analysis, collaborator samples were shipped as frozen whole blood, as isolated PBMCs, or as DNA extracted from either sample type. Sequencing was carried out using peripheral blood. The sequence is built from TRBV4-3 and TRBJ2-2; too little of a D gene remains to name it. The receptor was isolated from a man older than 75 with active or convalescent COVID-19. The CDR3 region reads CASSQDLTGELFF. Here is the DNA: TGCGCCAGCAGCCAAGATCTGACCGGGGAGCTGTTTTTT.